A selection of T cell receptor beta chains follows, all from one sample in a study of T cells after yellow fever vaccination. MiXCR was run by TCRdb on the 5' RACE reads, yielding one entry per CDR3 protein. Of 400,000 to 650,000 distinct CDR3 sequences in the sample, just over 20% were seen once. The source was PBMCs, collected roughly 20 days after the first yellow fever vaccination. The receptor source for this set is a man aged 18 to 30 who received the YFV17D yellow fever vaccine. Each CDR3 is given with its conserved first and last residue. Each record gives: V gene, D gene, clone size, J gene, CDR3 protein, CDR3 DNA. The D gene is left open where the match is weak. Clone sizes are given selectively: once, few, many, or a class where the clone is expanded.

v_call: TRBV7-6
d_call: .
clone_size: .
j_call: TRBJ1-3
cdr3_aa: CGSSLSQGSGNTIYF
cdr3_nt: TGTGGCAGCAGCTTATCCCAAGGGTCCGGAAACACCATATATTTT

v_call: TRBV5-1
d_call: .
clone_size: .
j_call: TRBJ1-1
cdr3_aa: CASMSENTEAFF
cdr3_nt: TGCGCCAGCATGTCGGAGAACACTGAAGCTTTCTTT

v_call: TRBV29-1
d_call: .
clone_size: .
j_call: TRBJ2-3
cdr3_aa: CSVALTLFTDTQYF
cdr3_nt: TGCAGCGTTGCCCTCACATTATTCACAGATACGCAGTATTTT

v_call: TRBV7-2
d_call: TRBD2
clone_size: .
j_call: TRBJ2-7
cdr3_aa: CASSLEGTSSYEQYF
cdr3_nt: TGTGCCAGCAGCTTAGAAGGGACTAGTTCCTACGAGCAGTACTTC

v_call: TRBV10-3
d_call: .
clone_size: .
j_call: TRBJ2-5
cdr3_aa: CAISEDRDDPVETQYF
cdr3_nt: TGTGCCATCAGTGAGGACCGGGACGACCCCGTTGAGACCCAGTACTTC

v_call: TRBV5-1
d_call: .
clone_size: .
j_call: TRBJ2-2
cdr3_aa: CASSPGQRGGELFF
cdr3_nt: TGCGCCAGCAGCCCGGGCCAAAGGGGCGGGGAGCTGTTTTTT

v_call: TRBV30
d_call: .
clone_size: few
j_call: TRBJ1-5
cdr3_aa: CAWSVRGRGSNQPQHF
cdr3_nt: TGTGCCTGGAGTGTACGTGGGAGGGGCAGCAATCAGCCCCAGCATTTT

v_call: TRBV11-1
d_call: TRBD1
clone_size: .
j_call: TRBJ1-1
cdr3_aa: CASSFAGGLNTEAFF
cdr3_nt: TGTGCCAGCAGCTTTGCAGGGGGCCTGAACACTGAAGCTTTCTTT

v_call: TRBV7-9
d_call: .
clone_size: many
j_call: TRBJ1-5
cdr3_aa: CATQRIDQPQHF
cdr3_nt: TGTGCCACCCAAAGGATAGATCAGCCCCAGCATTTT

v_call: TRBV7-9
d_call: TRBD1
clone_size: .
j_call: TRBJ2-1
cdr3_aa: CASSSLTGGWNEQFF
cdr3_nt: TGTGCCAGCAGCTCCCTTACAGGGGGTTGGAATGAGCAGTTCTTC

v_call: TRBV3-1
d_call: TRBD1
clone_size: few
j_call: TRBJ1-1
cdr3_aa: CASRTSTGMGTEAFF
cdr3_nt: TGTGCCAGCAGGACCTCGACAGGGATGGGCACTGAAGCTTTCTTT

v_call: TRBV18
d_call: TRBD1
clone_size: .
j_call: TRBJ1-5
cdr3_aa: CASSPQNRGNQPQHF
cdr3_nt: TGTGCCAGCTCACCACAAAACAGGGGAAATCAGCCCCAGCATTTT

v_call: TRBV12-3/TRBV12-4
d_call: .
clone_size: few
j_call: TRBJ1-6
cdr3_aa: CASSPAGDSPLHF
cdr3_nt: TGTGCCAGCAGTCCGGCGGGGGATTCACCCCTCCACTTT

v_call: TRBV5-1
d_call: .
clone_size: .
j_call: TRBJ2-3
cdr3_aa: CASSLPSRGLTDTQYF
cdr3_nt: TGCGCCAGCAGCCTACCCTCGCGGGGCCTCACAGATACGCAGTATTTT

v_call: TRBV10-3
d_call: .
clone_size: many
j_call: TRBJ2-5
cdr3_aa: CAIGQSQETQYF
cdr3_nt: TGTGCCATCGGACAGTCCCAAGAGACCCAGTACTTC

v_call: TRBV5-1
d_call: TRBD2
clone_size: .
j_call: TRBJ2-6
cdr3_aa: CASSFLLAGGPSGANVLTF
cdr3_nt: TGCGCCAGCAGCTTTTTACTAGCGGGGGGGCCCTCTGGGGCCAACGTCCTGACTTTC

v_call: TRBV30
d_call: .
clone_size: few
j_call: TRBJ1-2
cdr3_aa: CACYLWGNYGYTF
cdr3_nt: TGTGCCTGTTACTTGTGGGGAAACTATGGCTACACCTTC

v_call: TRBV11-2
d_call: .
clone_size: few
j_call: TRBJ2-3
cdr3_aa: CASSLEVAGPSLGDTQYF
cdr3_nt: TGTGCCAGCAGCTTAGAGGTTGCGGGGCCCTCGCTGGGAGATACGCAGTATTTT

v_call: TRBV9
d_call: .
clone_size: .
j_call: TRBJ2-5
cdr3_aa: CASSLGRPFQETQYF
cdr3_nt: TGTGCCAGCAGCCTAGGAAGGCCTTTCCAAGAGACCCAGTACTTC

v_call: TRBV24-1
d_call: TRBD1
clone_size: .
j_call: TRBJ2-5
cdr3_aa: CATSDRFTGGSGTQYF
cdr3_nt: TGTGCCACCAGTGACCGATTTACAGGGGGCTCGGGGACCCAGTACTTC

v_call: TRBV5-1
d_call: .
clone_size: .
j_call: TRBJ2-7
cdr3_aa: CASSYTANPYEQYF
cdr3_nt: TGCGCCAGCAGCTATACAGCGAACCCCTACGAGCAGTACTTC

v_call: TRBV20-1
d_call: .
clone_size: few
j_call: TRBJ2-5
cdr3_aa: CSARRTSQSETQYF
cdr3_nt: TGCAGTGCTAGAAGGACTTCCCAGTCAGAGACCCAGTACTTC

v_call: TRBV7-6
d_call: TRBD2
clone_size: .
j_call: TRBJ2-5
cdr3_aa: CASSSGLAGGRVETQYF
cdr3_nt: TGTGCCAGCAGCTCCGGACTAGCGGGGGGGCGGGTAGAGACCCAGTACTTC

v_call: TRBV4-3
d_call: .
clone_size: .
j_call: TRBJ2-6
cdr3_aa: CASSLAVGGSGANVLTF
cdr3_nt: TGCGCCAGCAGCCTCGCCGTAGGGGGGTCTGGGGCCAACGTCCTGACTTTC

v_call: TRBV3-1
d_call: TRBD2
clone_size: few
j_call: TRBJ2-3
cdr3_aa: CASSQGSLAGSTDTQYF
cdr3_nt: TGTGCCAGCAGCCAAGGGTCCCTAGCGGGGAGCACAGATACGCAGTATTTT

v_call: TRBV20-1
d_call: TRBD2
clone_size: .
j_call: TRBJ2-1
cdr3_aa: CSAIAPSGVIEQFF
cdr3_nt: TGCAGTGCCATCGCCCCTAGCGGGGTGATTGAGCAGTTCTTC

v_call: TRBV2
d_call: .
clone_size: .
j_call: TRBJ2-2
cdr3_aa: CASRQTVDGELFF
cdr3_nt: TGTGCCAGCAGGCAGACGGTAGACGGGGAGCTGTTTTTT

v_call: TRBV4-3
d_call: .
clone_size: few
j_call: TRBJ1-6
cdr3_aa: CASSQEPGSYNSPLHF
cdr3_nt: TGCGCCAGCAGCCAGGAACCGGGCTCCTATAATTCACCCCTCCACTTT

v_call: TRBV11-2
d_call: .
clone_size: .
j_call: TRBJ2-3
cdr3_aa: CASSSGQGDTQYF
cdr3_nt: TGTGCCAGCAGCTCCGGCCAGGGTGATACGCAGTATTTT

v_call: TRBV18
d_call: .
clone_size: .
j_call: TRBJ1-1
cdr3_aa: CASSPPGGGLTEAFF
cdr3_nt: TGTGCCAGCTCACCACCCGGCGGGGGGCTCACTGAAGCTTTCTTT

v_call: TRBV5-1
d_call: .
clone_size: .
j_call: TRBJ2-1
cdr3_aa: CASSSGGGRSYNEQFF
cdr3_nt: TGCGCCAGCAGTTCTGGCGGGGGCCGATCCTACAATGAGCAGTTCTTC

v_call: TRBV28
d_call: TRBD1
clone_size: few
j_call: TRBJ1-2
cdr3_aa: CASGTDPSGGYTF
cdr3_nt: TGTGCCAGCGGGACAGACCCGTCGGGTGGCTACACCTTC

v_call: TRBV27
d_call: .
clone_size: .
j_call: TRBJ1-1
cdr3_aa: CASSGIGGTGRRTEAFF
cdr3_nt: TGTGCCAGCAGCGGGATCGGTGGCACAGGGCGGAGGACTGAAGCTTTCTTT

v_call: TRBV29-1
d_call: .
clone_size: .
j_call: TRBJ2-1
cdr3_aa: CSVVLVSIYNEQFF
cdr3_nt: TGCAGCGTTGTATTAGTATCTATCTACAATGAGCAGTTCTTC

v_call: TRBV5-4
d_call: TRBD1
clone_size: few
j_call: TRBJ2-7
cdr3_aa: CASEKGQGLGEQYF
cdr3_nt: TGTGCCAGCGAAAAGGGACAGGGGTTAGGCGAGCAGTACTTC

v_call: TRBV20-1
d_call: .
clone_size: .
j_call: TRBJ2-3
cdr3_aa: CSATRGPRTDTQYF
cdr3_nt: TGCAGTGCAACCCGAGGACCACGCACAGATACGCAGTATTTT

v_call: TRBV5-1
d_call: .
clone_size: few
j_call: TRBJ1-2
cdr3_aa: CASSFSGGLYGYTF
cdr3_nt: TGCGCCAGCAGCTTCTCGGGGGGCCTCTATGGCTACACCTTC

v_call: TRBV4-3
d_call: TRBD1
clone_size: .
j_call: TRBJ1-1
cdr3_aa: CASCRVGTGNTEAFF
cdr3_nt: TGCGCCAGCTGCAGGGTAGGGACAGGAAACACTGAAGCTTTCTTT

v_call: TRBV5-5
d_call: .
clone_size: few
j_call: TRBJ2-1
cdr3_aa: CASSLTGRGNEQFF
cdr3_nt: TGTGCCAGCAGCTTGACAGGGCGAGGCAATGAGCAGTTCTTC

v_call: TRBV9
d_call: .
clone_size: .
j_call: TRBJ2-1
cdr3_aa: CASSGRDEQFF
cdr3_nt: TGTGCCAGCAGCGGAAGAGATGAGCAGTTCTTC

v_call: TRBV12-3/TRBV12-4
d_call: TRBD2
clone_size: .
j_call: TRBJ2-7
cdr3_aa: CASSPTSGVYEQYF
cdr3_nt: TGTGCCAGCAGTCCCACTAGCGGGGTATACGAGCAGTACTTC

v_call: TRBV4-1
d_call: .
clone_size: .
j_call: TRBJ1-2
cdr3_aa: CASSQGGGHGYTF
cdr3_nt: TGCGCCAGCAGCCAAGGTGGGGGCCATGGCTACACCTTC

v_call: TRBV3-1
d_call: .
clone_size: .
j_call: TRBJ2-2
cdr3_aa: CASSQPPSGGYTGELFF
cdr3_nt: TGTGCCAGCAGCCAACCCCCCTCAGGGGGGTACACCGGGGAGCTGTTTTTT

v_call: TRBV6-5
d_call: .
clone_size: .
j_call: TRBJ2-1
cdr3_aa: CASSSRTPGYNEQFF
cdr3_nt: TGTGCCAGCAGTTCCAGGACTCCGGGCTACAATGAGCAGTTCTTC

v_call: TRBV5-1
d_call: .
clone_size: .
j_call: TRBJ1-4
cdr3_aa: CASSLPSGGEKLFF
cdr3_nt: TGCGCCAGCAGCTTACCATCGGGGGGTGAAAAACTGTTTTTT

v_call: TRBV20-1
d_call: .
clone_size: .
j_call: TRBJ1-4
cdr3_aa: CSARVELDPTNEKLFF
cdr3_nt: TGCAGTGCTAGAGTTGAATTGGACCCAACTAATGAAAAACTGTTTTTT

v_call: TRBV7-3
d_call: TRBD2
clone_size: .
j_call: TRBJ2-7
cdr3_aa: CASSLNAGGSEQYF
cdr3_nt: TGTGCCAGCAGCTTGAACGCGGGGGGGAGCGAGCAGTACTTC

v_call: TRBV20-1
d_call: .
clone_size: .
j_call: TRBJ1-2
cdr3_aa: CSAVTANYGYTF
cdr3_nt: TGCAGTGCTGTGACAGCTAACTATGGCTACACCTTC

v_call: TRBV4-1
d_call: .
clone_size: few
j_call: TRBJ2-1
cdr3_aa: CASSQEEGLYNEQFF
cdr3_nt: TGCGCCAGCAGCCAAGAGGAGGGACTCTACAATGAGCAGTTCTTC

v_call: TRBV12-3/TRBV12-4
d_call: .
clone_size: few
j_call: TRBJ1-1
cdr3_aa: CASSLEGRLGTEAFF
cdr3_nt: TGTGCCAGCAGTTTAGAAGGGAGGCTGGGCACTGAAGCTTTCTTT

v_call: TRBV27
d_call: .
clone_size: many
j_call: TRBJ1-3
cdr3_aa: CASSRGGSGNTIYF
cdr3_nt: TGTGCCAGCTCCCGAGGGGGAAGTGGAAACACCATATATTTT

v_call: TRBV7-3
d_call: .
clone_size: .
j_call: TRBJ2-2
cdr3_aa: CDTGELFF
cdr3_nt: TGTGATACAGGGGAGCTGTTTTTT

v_call: TRBV11-2
d_call: TRBD1
clone_size: many
j_call: TRBJ2-7
cdr3_aa: CASSSTGGSNEQYF
cdr3_nt: TGTGCCAGCAGCTCGACAGGGGGCTCGAACGAGCAGTACTTC

v_call: TRBV10-3
d_call: .
clone_size: many
j_call: TRBJ2-1
cdr3_aa: CAISSRGRSLYNEQFF
cdr3_nt: TGTGCCATCAGCAGCCGGGGCCGCTCCCTCTACAATGAGCAGTTCTTC

v_call: TRBV21-1
d_call: .
clone_size: .
j_call: TRBJ1-6
cdr3_aa: CASSKGQGNSPLHF
cdr3_nt: TGTGCCAGCAGCAAAGGACAGGGTAATTCACCCCTCCACTTT